Sequencing of this T cell receptor beta chain was carried out in a study of OX40 agonist ivuxolimab in advanced cancers. Background for the entire study: Ivuxolimab was an agonistic, fully human IgG2 monoclonal antibody directed against OX40 (CD134), a costimulatory receptor. Intravenous ivuxolimab was administered to patients every 2 weeks at six dose levels: 0.01, 0.1, 0.3, 1.5, 3 and 10 mg/kg. Of the roughly 54 dose-escalation patients, hepatocellular carcinoma was present in around 19, melanoma in approximately 15, renal cell carcinoma in 9 and head and neck cancer in 9. In the dose-escalation cohort, roughly 80% of patients were male, and the mean age was around 60 years, with a range of roughly 23 to 85. Patients were allowed to have had prior anti-PD-1, anti-PD-L1 or anti-CTLA-4 therapy, and approximately 40% of the dose-escalation patients had been treated with checkpoint inhibitors. Partial responses were achieved by three dose-escalation patients, of whom one had hepatocellular carcinoma and two had cutaneous melanoma. The purpose of peripheral TCRbeta sequencing was to test whether ivuxolimab changed TCR sequence diversity and led to clonal T-cell expansion. The paper reports the monotherapy dose-escalation portion (N of about 47 patients) of the phase I ivuxolimab trial.

General conclusions and limits of the study: After ivuxolimab, CD8+ T cells had more expanded clones than CD4+ T cells on average. At doses of 0.1 to 3.0 mg/kg, clonal expansion of both CD4+ and CD8+ blood T cells was observed from baseline to week 6. The antigen specificity of the peripheral T cells that underwent clonal expansion was not determined. In the 0.1-3.0 mg/kg groups, partial responders had among the lowest normalized peripheral clonal expansion, particularly in CD8+ T cells. Low levels of normalized T-cell clonal expansion were also seen in some nonresponding patients.

For sequencing of the TCRbeta CDR3 region, genomic DNA was extracted from the sorted cells. The immunoSEQ Assay was used for sequencing of TCRbeta CDR3 regions. Held by TCRdb, this immuneACCESS table contains in-frame sequences only and omits some clones. Under half of the omission traces to an unresolved V gene where checked; the cause of the rest is unknown. Present in this sample are around 92,000 clones, 85% to 95% of which were seen just once. Roughly 0.27% of the sample is held by the ten biggest clonotypes. To note about this clone: This receptor's antigen is unknown. No qualities accompany the bases; no much larger clone lies one base away.

Patients with a history of autoimmune disease or receiving systemic immunosuppression were excluded from the trial. Peripheral blood for TCR sequencing was collected from all dose cohorts at baseline, on cycle 4 day 1, and on cycle 7 day 1. Samples were obtained from an open-label, multicenter, first-in-human phase I dose-escalation trial of ivuxolimab. Adults with locally advanced or metastatic melanoma, renal cell carcinoma, hepatocellular carcinoma or head and neck squamous cell carcinoma were enrolled in the trial. Before TCR sequencing, CD4+ T cells and CD8+ T cells from peripheral blood were sorted into separate populations. CDR1 and CDR2, looked up from the germline V gene, are SGHTA and FQGTGA. Trimming at the junction amounts to 5 bases on V and 7 bases on J, and the germline ends lie 12 bases apart. The CDR3 covers 13 residues, taking in both the cysteine and the phenylalanine. The sequence is cut down to CDR3 DNA, 39 bases in frame from base 1.

The receptor chain draws on TRBV7-3 and TRBJ2-1, with a tentative D call of TRBD1 or TRBD2, each matching 5 bases. The input for sequencing was CD4+ or CD8+ T cells sorted from blood, taken in a trial of the OX40 agonist ivuxolimab. The sequence came from an adult with an advanced solid tumor such as melanoma, head and neck, liver or kidney cancer. The nucleotide sequence reads TGTGCCAGCAGCATAGGGACGGGGAATGAGCAGTTCTTC. It translates as CASSIGTGNEQFF. This CDR3, with the reference TRBV7-3 and TRBJ2-1 proteins standing in past its ends, gives the full variable domain GAGVSQTPSNKVTEKGKYVELRCDPISGHTALYWYRQSLGQGPEFLIYFQGTGAADDSGLPNDRFFAVRPEGSVSTLKIQRTERGDSAVYLCASSIGTGNEQFFGPGTRLTVL.